Below are 19 T cell receptor beta chains sequenced from a single sample in a study of beta chain features in type 1 diabetes listed by TCRdb under 2018. Paper-wide results and their limitations: A moderate but significant shortening of TCRB CDR3 length was observed in type 1 diabetes patients in all four CD4+ subsets.

Libraries were made using the immunoSEQ multiplex PCR assay. The entire isolated RNA was reverse transcribed using the High Capacity cDNA Reverse Transcription Kit, and thus expressed TCRB transcripts were sequenced. TCRdb mirrors the immuneACCESS table, restricted to in-frame sequences. Some clones are absent from its copies; in checked studies, under half trace to an unresolved V gene, and the reason for the others is unknown. The sample contains approximately 170,000 clones, roughly 8% of them found a single time. Clones ranked in the top ten supply 0.5% of the sample. For these receptors, no antigen is known. Specimen: central memory CD4+ T cells from blood. Every receptor here comes from a man aged 18 to 29 with type 1 diabetes.

J is TRBJ2-1 and V is TRBV19, with 8 bases aligning to TRBD2. Looked up from germline, CDR1 is LNHDA and CDR2 is SQIVND (reference sequence). The V gene end was trimmed by 5 bases and the J gene end by 6 bases; junction bases not matched to a gene: 12. This CDR3 region has 16 residues. CDR3 bases: TGTGCCAGTAGTTCTTCCTTACCACGGGGGGGCAATGAGCAGTTCTTC. Translating it yields CASSSSLPRGGNEQFF. Looking up the rest from reference TRBV19 and TRBJ2-1 gives the full variable domain: DGGITQSPKYLFRKEGQNVTLSCEQNLNHDAMYWYRQDPGQGLRLIYYSQIVNDFQKGDIAEGYSVSREKKESFPLTVTSAQKNPTAFYLCASSSSLPRGGNEQFFGPGTRLTVL.

This clone has a handful of counts. The chain links TRBV29-1 to TRBJ1-3, with D tentatively TRBD1 (6 bases). CDR1 and CDR2 (germline): SQVTM, ANQGSEA. This CDR3 contains 16 residues. The ends were cut back, 5 bases at V and 3 bases at J, with 20 bases in the middle. The CDR3, as DNA: TGCAGCGTTCAAAAAAACAGGGTAGGGAGTGGAAACACCATATATTTT. This translates into CSVQKNRVGSGNTIYF.

There are a few counts of this clone. In DNA form, the CDR3 reads TGTGCCAGCAGCTTTCAGGATGAACAGCCCCAGCATTTT. Translating gives CASSFQDEQPQHF. The chain uses TRBV7-2 and TRBJ1-5, with D uncertain. Germline-derived CDR1 and CDR2 are SGHTA and FQGNSA. This CDR3 spans 13 amino acids. Trimming pared 3 bases from V and 7 bases from J, leaving 10 bases between.

This chain joins TRBV4-1 and TRBJ2-7, with TRBD1 matching 7 bases. This CDR3 has 13 residues. Germline loops: CDR1 MGHRA, CDR2 YSYEKL. V was clipped by 4 bases and J by 12 bases; unmatched bases: 12. This CDR3 reads CASSRRCWAGGYF. CDR3 sequence (DNA): TGCGCCAGCAGCCGAAGATGCTGGGCAGGGGGGTACTTC.

Comment on this clone: This sample includes further DNA sequences coding for the same CDR3. The chain has TRBV2 and TRBJ2-5; maybe TRBD2 (7 bases). This CDR3 is built from 12 residues. CDR1 and CDR2 (germline): SNHLY, FYNNEI. The V end lost 7 bases, the J end lost 4 bases, and 10 bases lay between the germline ends. CDR3 sequence (DNA): TGTGCCAGCAAGGGAGGGGGAGAGACCCAGTACTTC. Protein sequence: CASKGGGETQYF.

The chain combines TRBV18 with TRBJ2-7; 12 nucleotides match TRBD2. Trimming cost V 2 bases and J 5 bases; bases outside gene matches: 10. The CDR3 length is 17 residues. Germline CDR1 reads KGHSH; CDR2 reads LQKENI. CDR3: CASSPFTSGRFVNEQYF. The DNA of the CDR3 is TGTGCCAGCTCACCATTTACTAGCGGGAGGTTCGTCAACGAGCAGTACTTC.

This clone was counted only a few times. The same CDR3 can be traced to other DNA sequences in this sample. The chain joins TRBV18 to TRBJ2-7, with D possibly being TRBD1 (6 bases). The CDR3 has 14 residues. Germline V gene lookup returns CDR1 KGHSH and CDR2 LQKENI. Trimming shortened V by 0 bases and J by 5 bases, and 11 bases separated the two germline ends. CDR3 bases: TGTGCCAGCTCACCACCGGGTAGGGGGAACGAGCAGTACTTC. Amino acids: CASSPPGRGNEQYF.

J is TRBJ2-1 and V is TRBV5-5; D unclear. The V end lost 0 bases, the J end lost 1 base, and 5 bases lay between the germline ends. The CDR3 consists of 14 residues. In germline, CDR1 is SGHKS, CDR2 YYEKEE (reference sequence). For the CDR3, the DNA is TGTGCCAGCAGCTTGGCTCCTTCCTACAATGAGCAGTTCTTC. Its translation is CASSLAPSYNEQFF. Filled out from reference TRBV5-5 and TRBJ2-1, the complete variable domain reads DAGVTQSPTHLIKTRGQQVTLRCSPISGHKSVSWYQQVLGQGPQFIFQYYEKEERGRGNFPDRFSARQFPNYSSELNVNALLLGDSALYLCASSLAPSYNEQFFGPGTRLTVL.

This clone has only a few counts. The chain combines TRBV19 with TRBJ1-2; 7 positions agree with TRBD1. The CDR3 length is 13 residues. V shed 8 bases and J 8 bases; nucleotides not matched to a gene: 11. From germline, CDR1 is LNHDA and CDR2 SQIVND (reference sequence). CDR3 amino acids: CASDDRATLGYTF. For the CDR3, the DNA is TGTGCCAGTGATGACAGGGCCACTCTCGGCTACACCTTC.

This clone occurred a few times. The rearrangement links TRBV6-5 to TRBJ1-4; 10 bases align to TRBD1. Germline lookup yields CDR1 MNHEY and CDR2 SVGAGI. CDR3 length: 15 residues. The V segment lost 2 bases and the J segment 8 bases; nucleotides outside the gene matches: 5. CDR3: CASSYSWDRGEKLFF. DNA for the CDR3: TGTGCCAGCAGTTACAGTTGGGACAGGGGCGAAAAACTGTTTTTT.

The rearrangement uses TRBV5-1 and TRBJ2-1; TRBD1 matches at 9 bases. CDR3 length equals 16 residues. Germline CDR1 reads SGHRS; CDR2 reads YFSETQ. Germline trimming cut 4 bases from V and 9 bases from J; bases unmatched to any gene: 14. The CDR3 loop reads CASSHRPSGQGVEQFF. CDR3 nucleotide sequence: TGCGCCAGCAGCCACCGACCCTCGGGACAGGGCGTTGAGCAGTTCTTC.

This clone was seen a handful of times. The rearrangement joins TRBV4-2 to TRBJ2-7, with 10 bases identical to TRBD1. CDR1 is LGHNA, CDR2 YNFKEQ, per germline. The CDR3 extends over 16 amino acids. V trimming: 1 base; J trimming: 7 bases; junction bases outside the gene matches: 10. CDR3 coding DNA: TGTGCCAGCAGCCAAGTCTCCGGACAGGGGGAGGAAGAGCAGTACTTC. This translates into CASSQVSGQGEEEQYF.

This clone was found a few times. This chain uses TRBV11-2 with TRBJ2-3, with D hard to call. Germline V gene lookup returns CDR1 SGHAT and CDR2 FQNNGV. The CDR3 has 14 amino acids. V was cut by 5 bases and J by 4 bases, with 13 bases left in between. The CDR3 here is CASSQTTGPDTQYF. The CDR3, as DNA: TGTGCCAGCAGCCAAACTACTGGCCCAGATACGCAGTATTTT.

This clone was observed a handful of times. The V gene is TRBV30, the J gene TRBJ1-5; the D gene is possibly TRBD1 (6 bases). Germline V gene lookup returns CDR1 GTSNPN and CDR2 SVGIG (reference sequence). This CDR3 spans 14 amino acids. The V end lost 1 base, the J end lost 5 bases, and 12 bases lay between the germline ends. This chain's CDR3 is CAWSEGHGHQPQHF. The CDR3 DNA follows: TGTGCCTGGAGTGAGGGACACGGACATCAGCCCCAGCATTTT. Complete variable domain (other parts from reference TRBV30 and TRBJ1-5): SQTIHQWPATLVQPVGSPLSLECTVEGTSNPNLYWYRQAAGRGLQLLFYSVGIGQISSEVPQNLSASRPQDRQFILSSKKLLLSDSGFYLCAWSEGHGHQPQHFGDGTRLSIL.

Here the CDR3 reads CASSEQGSTDTQYF. Written as DNA, the CDR3 is TGTGCCAGCAGTGAGCAGGGTAGCACAGATACGCAGTATTTT. The chain has TRBV2 and TRBJ2-3; maybe TRBD1 (5 bases). From germline, CDR1 is SNHLY and CDR2 FYNNEI. Between the trimmed V and J ends, which lost 3 bases and 0 bases, there was a span of 7 bases. CDR3 length: 14 residues.

The rearrangement joins TRBV20-1 to TRBJ1-2; D is unresolved. This CDR3 spans 10 amino acids. The V and J ends lost 6 bases and 5 bases respectively, with 7 bases between them. Germline values: CDR1 DFQATT, CDR2 SNEGSKA (reference sequence). The CDR3 spells CSAHTYGYTF. In DNA form, the CDR3 reads TGCAGTGCCCACACATATGGCTACACCTTC.

This clone has just a few counts. The chain recombines TRBV9 with TRBJ1-3; 7 bases are a match to TRBD1. CDR3 length equals 16 residues. Germline V gene data show CDR1 as SGDLS and CDR2 as YYNGEE. V dropped 3 bases and J dropped 2; count of bases not matched to a gene: 8. This chain's CDR3 is CASSDGTVETGNTIYF. The CDR3 region has the DNA TGTGCCAGCAGCGATGGGACAGTCGAGACTGGAAACACCATATATTTT.

This clone was recorded at least ten times. Distinct nucleotide sequences in the sample also encode this CDR3. The V and J genes are TRBV28 and TRBJ2-1; 10 bases line up with TRBD2. Trimming cost V 3 bases and J 4 bases; bases outside gene matches: 6. Germline V lookup: CDR1 MDHEN, CDR2 SYDVKM. The length of the CDR3 is 16 residues. CDR3 sequence: CASSFNLAGDYNEQFF. The CDR3 nucleotides read TGTGCCAGCAGTTTCAACCTAGCGGGAGATTACAATGAGCAGTTCTTC.

The chain combines TRBV6-1 with TRBJ1-5, with D possibly being TRBD1 (6 bases). The germline V gene encodes CDR1 MNHNS and CDR2 SASEGT. The CDR3 has 14 residues. V lost 6 bases to trimming and J lost 4 bases, with 13 bases between them. The CDR3 is CASRTGLQNQPQHF. The CDR3 bases are TGTGCCAGCAGGACAGGACTCCAGAATCAGCCCCAGCATTTT.